Sequencing of this T cell receptor (beta chain) was carried out in a study of CXCR3-negative and CXCR3-positive naive CD8 T cells. Study in general: Overall TRB read output was some 140 million, and each library contained about 1.5 +/- 0.3 million reads. Study-wide results and caveats: For naive cells, CXCR3-negative and CXCR3-positive subsets had similar TRBV-TRBJ usage; for memory cells, usage differed. Comparably high diversity marked both naive subsets, whereas memory CD8+ cells had much lower diversity. Once cells were cryopreserved, CXCR3 expression went down partly, and most assays used fresh PBMCs.

UMI-labeled 5' RACE yielded the TRB cDNA libraries. From the 5' RACE reads, TCRdb lists one entry per CDR3 protein and no DNA. This sample's table reports some 130,000 distinct CDR3 sequences. As for this clonotype: Its antigen remains unknown.

The CDR3 consists of 14 residues. CDR1 is LNHDA, CDR2 SQIVND, per germline (reference sequence). This clonotype originated in a human donor in good health. Some clones in this sample may be carry-over from other donors' samples. Material: naive CXCR3- CD8+ T cells from blood. Subset of the sample: CD45RO-CCR7+CD27+CD95- naive CD8+ T cells lacking CXCR3 (TNR3-). V usage is TRBV19 and J usage is TRBJ2-2. The chain's CDR3 is CASAGLQDTGELFF.